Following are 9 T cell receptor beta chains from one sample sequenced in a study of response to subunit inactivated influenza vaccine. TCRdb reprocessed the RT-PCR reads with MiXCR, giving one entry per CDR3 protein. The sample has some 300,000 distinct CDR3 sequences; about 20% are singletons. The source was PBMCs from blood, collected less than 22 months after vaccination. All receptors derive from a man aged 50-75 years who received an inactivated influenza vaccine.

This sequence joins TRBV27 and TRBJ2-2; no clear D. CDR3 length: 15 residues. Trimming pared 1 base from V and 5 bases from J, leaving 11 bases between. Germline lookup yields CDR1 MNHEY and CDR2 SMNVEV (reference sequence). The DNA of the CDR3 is TGTGCCAGCAGTTTATTGGCAGTTAAGACCGGGGAGCTGTTTTTT. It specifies CASSLLAVKTGELFF.

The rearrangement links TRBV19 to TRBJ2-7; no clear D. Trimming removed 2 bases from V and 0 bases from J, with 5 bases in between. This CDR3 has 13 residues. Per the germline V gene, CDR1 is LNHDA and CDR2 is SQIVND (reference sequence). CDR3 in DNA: TGTGCCAGTAGTATACAGGACTCCTACGAGCAGTACTTC. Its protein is CASSIQDSYEQYF. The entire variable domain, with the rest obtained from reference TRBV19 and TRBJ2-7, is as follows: DGGITQSPKYLFRKEGQNVTLSCEQNLNHDAMYWYRQDPGQGLRLIYYSQIVNDFQKGDIAEGYSVSREKKESFPLTVTSAQKNPTAFYLCASSIQDSYEQYFGPGTRLTVT.

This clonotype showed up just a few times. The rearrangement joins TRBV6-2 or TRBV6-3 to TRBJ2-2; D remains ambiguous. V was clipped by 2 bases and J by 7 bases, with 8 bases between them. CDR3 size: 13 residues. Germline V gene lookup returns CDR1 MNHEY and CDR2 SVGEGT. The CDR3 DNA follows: TGTGCCAGCAGTTACATGGGTGTCGGGGAGCTGTTTTTT. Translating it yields CASSYMGVGELFF.

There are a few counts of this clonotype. The CDR3 DNA reads as TGTGCCAGCAGCTTGTTCCAGGGCGGTGGCTACACCTTC. It yields the protein CASSLFQGGGYTF. This chain connects TRBV11-2 to TRBJ1-2, with D perhaps TRBD1 (5 bases). Trimming left V 3 bases short and J 7 bases short, with 12 bases between. Germline loops: CDR1 SGHAT, CDR2 FQNNGV. This CDR3 spans 13 amino acids.

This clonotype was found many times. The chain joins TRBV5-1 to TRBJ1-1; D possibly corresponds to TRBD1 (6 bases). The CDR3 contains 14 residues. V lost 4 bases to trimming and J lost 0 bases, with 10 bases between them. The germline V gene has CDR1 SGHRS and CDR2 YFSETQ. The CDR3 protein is CASSPGDLNTEAFF. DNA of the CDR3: TGCGCCAGCAGCCCAGGGGATTTGAACACTGAAGCTTTCTTT.

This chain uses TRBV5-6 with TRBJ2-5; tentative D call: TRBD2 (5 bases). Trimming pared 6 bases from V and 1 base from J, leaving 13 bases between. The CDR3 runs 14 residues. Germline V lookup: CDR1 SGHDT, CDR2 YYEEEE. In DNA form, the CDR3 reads TGTGCCAGCACCTGGAGGAGACCCCAAGAGACCCAGTACTTC. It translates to CASTWRRPQETQYF.

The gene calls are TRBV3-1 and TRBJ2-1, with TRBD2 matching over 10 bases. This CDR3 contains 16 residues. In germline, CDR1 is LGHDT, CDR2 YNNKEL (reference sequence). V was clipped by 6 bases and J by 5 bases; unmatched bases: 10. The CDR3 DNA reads TGTGCCAGCAGGCTTGCCGGGACTAGCGACGACAATGAGCAGTTCTTC. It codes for CASRLAGTSDDNEQFF.

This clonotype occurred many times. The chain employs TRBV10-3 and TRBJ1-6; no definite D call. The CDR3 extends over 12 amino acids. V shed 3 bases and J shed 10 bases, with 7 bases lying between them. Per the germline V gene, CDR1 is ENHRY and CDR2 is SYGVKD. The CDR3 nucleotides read TGTGCCATCAGTGAACTGAGGTCACCCCTCCACTTT. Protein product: CAISELRSPLHF.

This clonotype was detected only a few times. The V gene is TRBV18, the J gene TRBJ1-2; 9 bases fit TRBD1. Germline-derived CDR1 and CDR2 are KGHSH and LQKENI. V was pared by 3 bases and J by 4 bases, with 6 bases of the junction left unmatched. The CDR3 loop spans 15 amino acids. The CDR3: CASSPGQGEAYGYTF. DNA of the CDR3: TGTGCCAGCTCACCGGGACAGGGAGAAGCCTATGGCTACACCTTC.